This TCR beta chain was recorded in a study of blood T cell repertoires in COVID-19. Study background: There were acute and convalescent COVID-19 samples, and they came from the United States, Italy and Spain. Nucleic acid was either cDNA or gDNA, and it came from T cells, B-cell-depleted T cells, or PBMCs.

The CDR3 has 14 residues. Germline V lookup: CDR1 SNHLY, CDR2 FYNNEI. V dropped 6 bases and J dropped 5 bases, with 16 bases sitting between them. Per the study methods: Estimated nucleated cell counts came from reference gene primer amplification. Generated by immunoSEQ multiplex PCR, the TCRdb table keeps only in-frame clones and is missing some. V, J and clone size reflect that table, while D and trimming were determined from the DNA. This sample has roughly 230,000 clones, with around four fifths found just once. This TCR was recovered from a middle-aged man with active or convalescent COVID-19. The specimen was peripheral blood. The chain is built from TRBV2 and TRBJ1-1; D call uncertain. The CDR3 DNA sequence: TGTGCCAGCAGCCAAGAACTACGAACGACTGAAGCTTTCTTT. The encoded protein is CASSQELRTTEAFF.